These 31 T cell receptor beta chains share one sample of origin, sequenced in a study of shared clonotypes between healthy human individuals (dated by TCRdb to 2018 to 2021). Libraries were built with the immunoSEQ multiplex PCR assay. The clones in this table, taken by TCRdb from immuneACCESS, are in-frame only. Not every clone is retained; where verified, under half of the shortfall comes from an unresolved V gene, and the cause of the rest is unknown. Within this sample are fewer than 550,000 clones, with about 79% of them counted one time only. The ten most abundant clones make up approximately 13% of the sample. What was sequenced was PBMCs. The source of these receptors is a woman between 40 and 50 years old in good health. Some clones in this sample may be carry-over from other donors' samples.

Here the CDR3 DNA reads TGTGCCAGCAGCTTAGCAGGGAGGGACGAGCAGTACTTC. As protein: CASSLAGRDEQYF. The chain couples TRBV7-3 to TRBJ2-7; 7 bases fit TRBD2. After removal of 2 bases from V and 5 bases from J, the junction contained 3 bases not matched to a gene. The CDR3 is 13 amino acids. The germline gives CDR1 SGHTA, CDR2 FQGTGA.

Concerning this clone: The same CDR3 arises from other DNA sequences in this sample as well. The chain combines TRBV7-3 with TRBJ2-3, with TRBD2 matching 10 bases. The CDR3 covers 14 residues. CDR1 is SGHTA, CDR2 FQGTGA, per germline. With V trimmed by 5 bases and J by 3 bases, 2 bases remained unmatched. CDR3 nucleotide sequence: TGTGCCAGCAGCCTGGGACTAGCGACAGATACGCAGTATTTT. It is translated as CASSLGLATDTQYF.

The chain combines TRBV7-2 with TRBJ2-1; D unresolved. The CDR3 has 14 residues. Germline V gives CDR1 SGHTA, CDR2 FQGNSA. Trimming pared 5 bases from V and 8 bases from J, leaving 16 bases between. In DNA, the CDR3 is TGTGCCAGCAGCAAAACGGACCCCTTCGATGAGCAGTTCTTC. Translating gives CASSKTDPFDEQFF.

The CDR3 loop is CASSLFGGEKLFF. DNA of the CDR3: TGCGCCAGCAGCTTGTTTGGGGGTGAAAAACTGTTTTTT. The gene calls are TRBV5-1 and TRBJ1-4; D perhaps matches TRBD1 (5 bases). Deletions cut 1 base from V and 7 bases from J, with 8 bases between. Germline loops: CDR1 SGHRS, CDR2 YFSETQ. The CDR3 has 13 residues.

This clone was seen a handful of times. The gene calls are TRBV4-2 and TRBJ2-2; 7 bases map to TRBD2. Per germline, CDR1 LGHNA and CDR2 YNFKEQ. The CDR3 extends over 16 amino acids. The ends lost 1 base at V and 7 bases at J; junction bases unmatched: 9. CDR3 nucleotide sequence: TGTGCCAGCAGCCAAGGGGGTAGCGGGTCTAACGGGGAGCTGTTTTTT. It yields the protein CASSQGGSGSNGELFF.

This chain connects TRBV25-1 to TRBJ1-1; 7 bases match TRBD1. The CDR3 has 12 residues. V was pared by 6 bases and J by 7 bases, with 5 bases of the junction left unmatched. Germline-derived CDR1 and CDR2 are MGHDK and SYGVNS. DNA of the CDR3: TGTGCCAGCAGCCCCCGGGACAGTGAAGCTTTCTTT. Translation gives CASSPRDSEAFF.

This rearrangement joins TRBV30 to TRBJ2-5; no reliable D call. Trimming cost V 1 base and J 1 base, with 10 bases left between them. From germline, CDR1 is GTSNPN and CDR2 SVGIG (reference sequence). This CDR3 spans 14 amino acids. CDR3 sequence: CAWSGRQAQETQYF. DNA of the CDR3: TGTGCCTGGAGTGGGCGGCAGGCCCAAGAGACCCAGTACTTC.

The DNA for the CDR3 is TGTGCCAGCAGCCGGGTAGGGAACACTGAAGCTTTCTTT. Protein: CASSRVGNTEAFF. This sequence joins TRBV5-6 and TRBJ1-1, with D unresolved. CDR3 size: 13 residues. CDR1 is SGHDT, CDR2 YYEEEE, per germline. Trimming shortened V by 4 bases and J by 1 base, and 8 bases separated the two germline ends.

The J gene is TRBJ2-7, the V gene TRBV28; D is tentatively TRBD1 or TRBD2 (6 bases each). This CDR3 is 14 amino acids long. V lost 3 bases and J lost 3, with 12 bases in between. In germline, CDR1 is MDHEN, CDR2 SYDVKM. The CDR3 bases are TGTGCCAGCAGTTTGAGACTAGGGGGCTACGAGCAGTACTTC. Its protein is CASSLRLGGYEQYF. Looking up the rest from reference TRBV28 and TRBJ2-7 gives the full variable domain: DVKVTQSSRYLVKRTGEKVFLECVQDMDHENMFWYRQDPGLGLRLIYFSYDVKMKEKGDIPEGYSVSREKKERFSLILESASTNQTSMYLCASSLRLGGYEQYFGPGTRLTVT.

The rearrangement links TRBV6-1 to TRBJ2-2, with TRBD1 matching over 9 bases. The trim removed 6 bases at V and 4 bases at J, leaving 6 bases unmatched. Germline V lookup: CDR1 MNHNS, CDR2 SASEGT. This CDR3 region has 15 residues. Here the CDR3 reads CASSTQGAGTGELFF. CDR3 in DNA: TGTGCCAGCAGCACACAGGGGGCCGGCACCGGGGAGCTGTTTTTT.

The V call is TRBV5-6, the J call TRBJ2-7, with 9 bases fitting TRBD1. Trimming removed 3 bases from V and 2 bases from J; junction bases left unmatched: 6. The CDR3 runs 15 residues. Germline V CDR1 and CDR2: SGHDT, YYEEEE. CDR3 in amino acids: CASSSRWTGAYEQYF. The CDR3, as DNA: TGTGCCAGCAGCTCTCGGTGGACAGGGGCCTACGAGCAGTACTTC.

This sequence joins TRBV7-9 and TRBJ1-6, with 12 bases lining up with TRBD1. CDR1 and CDR2 from the germline V gene are SEHNR and FQNEAQ (reference sequence). V lost 5 bases to trimming and J lost 9 bases; unmatched junction nucleotides: 8. The CDR3 has 16 amino acids. The CDR3 DNA reads as TGTGCCAGCAGCCTCCCGGGACAGGGGGCAGCTTCACCCCTCCACTTT. This sequence encodes CASSLPGQGAASPLHF.

The CDR3 DNA sequence: TGCAGCGTTGACAACGGCCAGTCTGGAAACACCATATATTTT. Amino acid sequence: CSVDNGQSGNTIYF. The chain recombines TRBV29-1 with TRBJ1-3; D not certain. There are 14 residues in the CDR3. V lost 3 bases to trimming and J lost 1 base, with 10 bases between them. Germline values: CDR1 SQVTM, CDR2 ANQGSEA. The complete variable domain, with remaining parts taken from reference TRBV29-1 and TRBJ1-3, reads SAVISQKPSRDICQRGTSLTIQCQVDSQVTMMFWYRQQPGQSLTLIATANQGSEATYESGFVIDKFPISRPNLTFSTLTVSNMSPEDSSIYLCSVDNGQSGNTIYFGEGSWLTVV.

The chain employs TRBV28 and TRBJ2-3; D may be TRBD1 (5 bases). The CDR3 has 13 residues. Germline V CDR1 and CDR2: MDHEN, SYDVKM. Trimming left V 7 bases short and J 4 bases short, with 12 bases between. The CDR3 sequence is CASIRGSADTQYF. CDR3 bases: TGTGCCAGCATAAGGGGATCTGCAGATACGCAGTATTTT.

In its sample, this clone was seen a few times. In the same sample, other DNA sequences code for this CDR3. The CDR3, as DNA: TGCGCCAGCAGCTTGGGGCAGGGGTCGGATACGCAGTATTTT. Its translation: CASSLGQGSDTQYF. The V gene is TRBV5-1, the J gene TRBJ2-3; D may be TRBD1 (6 bases). CDR1 is SGHRS, CDR2 YFSETQ, per germline. With 0 bases removed from V and 6 bases from J, the gap between germline ends came to 11 bases. This CDR3 has 14 residues.

The chain has TRBV7-6 and TRBJ2-7; D is uncertain. V lost 1 base to trimming and J lost 3 bases, with 10 bases between them. This CDR3 is built from 14 residues. The V gene's germline CDR1 is SGHVS and CDR2 FNYEAQ. The CDR3 region has the DNA TGTGCCAGCAGCTTAGATTCTGGGGTCTACGAGCAGTACTTC. Its protein is CASSLDSGVYEQYF.

This chain uses TRBV5-4 with TRBJ2-7; tentatively, D is TRBD1 or TRBD2 (5 bases each). Germline V CDR1 and CDR2: SGHNT, YYREEE (reference sequence). The CDR3 contains 15 residues. The V gene lost 4 bases and the J gene lost 3 bases, with 17 bases spanning the gap. CDR3 nucleotides: TGTGCCAGCAGCAAGGAAGGGACGATTTACTACGAGCAGTACTTC. It codes for CASSKEGTIYYEQYF.

The rearrangement uses TRBV7-8 and TRBJ1-1; TRBD1 is a possible D gene (5 bases). The CDR3 contains 17 residues. Trimming shortened V by 5 bases and J by 2 bases, and 21 bases separated the two germline ends. Germline V gives CDR1 SGHVS, CDR2 FQNEAQ. CDR3 protein: CASSRGPTYPGNTEAFF. The CDR3, as DNA: TGTGCCAGCAGCCGGGGCCCCACCTACCCTGGAAACACTGAAGCTTTCTTT.

The chain couples TRBV9 to TRBJ2-3; 9 bases align to TRBD1. The CDR3 runs 15 residues. Germline CDR1 SGDLS, CDR2 YYNGEE. The V segment lost 3 bases and the J segment 1 base; nucleotides outside the gene matches: 3. Here the CDR3 DNA reads TGTGCCAGCAGCGCTACAGGGGGCGGCACAGATACGCAGTATTTT. The encoded protein is CASSATGGGTDTQYF.

This chain links TRBV18 with TRBJ2-2, with 9 positions matching TRBD2. V lost 5 bases and J lost 1; bases outside the gene matches: 5. Germline V lookup: CDR1 KGHSH, CDR2 LQKENI. The CDR3 loop spans 16 amino acids. Here the CDR3 DNA reads TGTGCCAGCTCAAGACCTAGCGGGGAGAACACCGGGGAGCTGTTTTTT. Amino acids: CASSRPSGENTGELFF.

The chain recombines TRBV2 with TRBJ1-2; D unresolved. Germline V gene sequence: CDR1 SNHLY, CDR2 FYNNEI. This CDR3 is built from 13 residues. Trimming cost V 5 bases and J 0 bases, with 7 bases left between them. The DNA of the CDR3 is TGTGCCAGCAGTCGGGCGGCTAACTATGGCTACACCTTC. Residues: CASSRAANYGYTF.

CDR3 nucleotides: TGCGCCAGCAGCCTCTGGCTAGCGGGAGGCACCGGGGAGCTGTTTTTT. It encodes CASSLWLAGGTGELFF. The V and J genes are TRBV5-1 and TRBJ2-2, with TRBD2 matching over 11 bases. V shed 4 bases and J 4 bases; nucleotides not matched to a gene: 6. Germline V lookup: CDR1 SGHRS, CDR2 YFSETQ. The CDR3 consists of 16 residues.

V gene TRBV4-1 combines with J gene TRBJ2-1, with 7 bases matching TRBD2. The CDR3 loop spans 14 amino acids. V shed 1 base, J shed 7 bases, and the junction held 4 bases outside the gene matches. Germline V lookup: CDR1 MGHRA, CDR2 YSYEKL. CDR3 region: CASSQVVSGNEQFF. CDR3 bases: TGCGCCAGCAGCCAAGTAGTTAGCGGGAATGAGCAGTTCTTC.

The genes are TRBV6-5 and TRBJ2-2; tentative D call: TRBD1 (6 bases). The V gene lost 6 bases and the J gene lost 0 bases, with 11 bases spanning the gap. The CDR3 is made up of 15 amino acids. Looked up from germline, CDR1 is MNHEY and CDR2 is SVGAGI. CDR3 DNA sequence: TGTGCCAGCAGGCCTTGGGGGCCGAACACCGGGGAGCTGTTTTTT. This gives the protein CASRPWGPNTGELFF.

This rearrangement joins TRBV5-1 to TRBJ2-5; 11 bases agree with TRBD2. The germline V gene encodes CDR1 SGHRS and CDR2 YFSETQ. The CDR3 runs to 15 residues. V lost 0 bases to trimming and J lost 3 bases; unmatched junction nucleotides: 1. CDR3 DNA: TGCGCCAGCAGCTTGGTAGCGGGAGGGGAAGAGACCCAGTACTTC. Translating it yields CASSLVAGGEETQYF.

The chain employs TRBV28 and TRBJ1-5, with TRBD1 as a possible D gene (6 bases). Germline V gives CDR1 MDHEN, CDR2 SYDVKM. V lost 6 bases and J 4 bases, leaving 13 bases between the germline ends. This CDR3 is 14 amino acids long. The CDR3 sequence: CASRVQGGNQPQHF. The CDR3 DNA follows: TGTGCCAGCAGAGTACAGGGAGGTAATCAGCCCCAGCATTTT.

This clone appeared once. This rearrangement joins TRBV20-1 to TRBJ2-7; no reliable D call. The CDR3 consists of 11 residues. Trimming shortened V by 6 bases and J by 4 bases, and 10 bases separated the two germline ends. Germline V CDR1 and CDR2: DFQATT, SNEGSKA (reference sequence). The CDR3 is CSADLFYEQYF. CDR3 DNA: TGCAGTGCCGACCTCTTTTACGAGCAGTACTTC.

This clone was seen more than once but under ten times. The chain couples TRBV28 to TRBJ2-1; 10 bases are a match to TRBD2. The trim removed 10 bases at V and 10 bases at J, leaving 16 bases unmatched. The CDR3 spans 15 residues. Germline-derived CDR1 and CDR2 are MDHEN and SYDVKM. As DNA, the CDR3 is TGTGCCACCCTTTCACTAGCGGGATTTAATCGGGAGCAGTTCTTC. Protein: CATLSLAGFNREQFF.

V is TRBV9 and J is TRBJ2-5; either TRBD1 or TRBD2 may fit D (5 bases each). This CDR3 has 15 amino acids. Between the trimmed V and J ends, which lost 4 bases and 2 bases, there was a span of 15 bases. CDR1 is SGDLS and CDR2 is YYNGEE in the germline V gene. The CDR3 region is CASSTRGRGQETQYF. The CDR3 nucleotides are TGTGCCAGCAGCACCCGGGGACGGGGACAAGAGACCCAGTACTTC.

The chain has TRBV7-9 and TRBJ1-1, with D unclear. Germline V gene sequence: CDR1 SEHNR, CDR2 FQNEAQ (reference sequence). V was clipped by 2 bases and J by 1 base, with 5 bases between them. CDR3 size: 13 residues. The DNA of the CDR3 is TGTGCCAGCAGCTTAAGGGAGAACACTGAAGCTTTCTTT. This codes for CASSLRENTEAFF. The whole variable domain, remainder taken from reference TRBV7-9 and TRBJ1-1, is DTGVSQNPRHKITKRGQNVTFRCDPISEHNRLYWYRQTLGQGPEFLTYFQNEAQLEKSRLLSDRFSAERPKGSFSTLEIQRTEQGDSAMYLCASSLRENTEAFFGQGTRLTVV.

The rearrangement joins TRBV6-5 to TRBJ1-4; no definite D call. The CDR3 length is 13 residues. Germline loops: CDR1 MNHEY, CDR2 SVGAGI. V lost 6 bases and J lost 10, with 15 bases in between. The CDR3 here is CASRTGGLGKLFF. The CDR3, as DNA: TGTGCCAGCAGGACGGGAGGTCTGGGAAAACTGTTTTTT.